A single sample is the source of the 26 T cell receptor beta chains below, sequenced in a study of OX40 agonist ivuxolimab in advanced cancers. Here immunoSEQ multiplex PCR was the method, and the copy in TCRdb shows in-frame clones only, minus some. The sample has 55,000 to 80,000 clones; around 84% are singletons. The sequencing here drew on CD4+ or CD8+ T cells sorted from blood, taken in a trial of the OX40 agonist ivuxolimab. The source of these receptors is an adult with an advanced solid tumor such as melanoma, head and neck, liver or kidney cancer.

J is TRBJ2-1 and V is TRBV21-1; TRBD1, as called in the table, went unchecked against the DNA. TRBV21-1 is noted as a pseudogene. This CDR3 is 14 amino acids long. In DNA, the CDR3 is TGTGCCAGCAGCAAATTAGGGGACTACAATGAGCAGTTCTTC. Residues: CASSKLGDYNEQFF.

This clone was seen a few times. The rearrangement uses TRBV11-2 and TRBJ1-1; no reliable D call. The CDR3 is 12 residues long. V was trimmed by 6 bases and J by 7 bases, leaving 12 bases between them. From germline, CDR1 is SGHAT and CDR2 FQNNGV. The CDR3 DNA reads TGTGCCAGCAGTGTCGGGCGGAGTGAAGCTTTCTTT. Amino acid sequence: CASSVGRSEAFF.

The chain is built from TRBV4-2 and TRBJ2-7; TRBD2 is a possible D gene (5 bases). The CDR3 runs to 14 residues. In germline, CDR1 is LGHNA, CDR2 YNFKEQ. Trimming cost V 0 bases and J 0 bases, with 6 bases left between them. CDR3 amino acids: CASSQDGISYEQYF. The CDR3 bases are TGTGCCAGCAGCCAAGACGGGATCTCCTACGAGCAGTACTTC.

V usage is TRBV7-8 and J usage is TRBJ1-6; D possibly corresponds to TRBD1 (5 bases). CDR1 is SGHVS and CDR2 is FQNEAQ in the germline V gene. The CDR3 contains 16 residues. Trimming left V 5 bases short and J 3 bases short, with 14 bases between. CDR3 nucleotides: TGTGCCAGCAGCCCGGGGGGAGGGCGCTATAATTCACCCCTCCACTTT. As protein: CASSPGGGRYNSPLHF.

The chain carries TRBV19 and TRBJ2-7, with 9 bases lining up with TRBD2. Per germline, CDR1 LNHDA and CDR2 SQIVND (reference sequence). J was trimmed by 2 bases and V by 5 bases; bases with no gene match: 10. This CDR3 has 16 residues. DNA for the CDR3: TGTGCCAGTAGTCTCGGGGTAGCGGGAGCCCCCTACGAGCAGTACTTC. Protein sequence: CASSLGVAGAPYEQYF.

As regards this clone: This CDR3 fails to terminate in the conserved phenylalanine or tryptophan, so it likely reflects a read error. The rearrangement joins TRBV6-4 to TRBJ1-2, with D uncertain. The germline V and J ends were trimmed by 6 bases and 8 bases, with 16 bases remaining between them. Germline V lookup: CDR1 MRHNA, CDR2 SNTAGT. The CDR3 extends over 13 amino acids. This CDR3 reads CASSLGRVGGYTL. The CDR3 nucleotides are TGTGCCAGCAGCTTGGGCCGAGTTGGAGGCTACACCCTC.

The J gene is TRBJ2-5, the V gene TRBV5-4; possibly TRBD1 for D (5 bases). The CDR3 runs to 14 residues. The germline CDR1 and CDR2 sequences are SGHNT and YYREEE (reference sequence). Trimming pared 4 bases from V and 1 base from J, leaving 11 bases between. The CDR3 nucleotides are TGTGCCAGCAGCCACGACAGAATCCAAGAGACCCAGTACTTC. It codes for CASSHDRIQETQYF.

V and J are TRBV6-5 and TRBJ2-2; 8 bases match TRBD1. CDR3 length: 15 residues. V lost 0 bases and J lost 6; bases outside the gene matches: 3. Germline lookup yields CDR1 MNHEY and CDR2 SVGAGI. CDR3 loop: CASSYSWTGSGELFF. CDR3 coding DNA: TGTGCCAGCAGTTACTCGTGGACAGGGTCCGGGGAGCTGTTTTTT.

The gene calls are TRBV4-3 and TRBJ2-1, with a tentative D call TRBD2 (6 bases). The CDR3 sequence is 17 residues long. Germline CDR1 is LGHNA and CDR2 is YSLEER. Between the trimmed V and J ends, which lost 0 bases and 6 bases, there was a span of 18 bases. The CDR3 DNA reads TGCGCCAGCAGCCAAGATCCGCGGGGTTCCGGACTCAATGAGCAGTTCTTC. Encoded protein: CASSQDPRGSGLNEQFF.

The chain has TRBV13 and TRBJ2-7; 10 bases match TRBD1. CDR3 length: 15 amino acids. After removal of 6 bases from V and 6 bases from J, the junction contained 11 bases not matched to a gene. The germline CDR1 and CDR2 sequences are PRHDT and FYEKMQ (reference sequence). CDR3: CASSFLGTGAREQYF. CDR3 coding DNA: TGTGCCAGCAGTTTCCTAGGGACAGGGGCCCGCGAGCAGTACTTC.

This rearrangement joins TRBV21-1 to TRBJ2-2; the tabulated D call, TRBD2, remains unverified against the DNA. TRBV21-1 represents a pseudogene. CDR3 size: 16 residues. CDR3 bases: TGTGCCAGCATGATAAGTTTTCGGGAAGGGAGGAGGGAGCTGTTTTTT. It specifies CASMISFREGRRELFF.

The CDR3 DNA reads as TGTGCCAGCAGCTCGAGAGGGTCAGACACTGAAGCTTTCTTT. Translation gives CASSSRGSDTEAFF. The chain employs TRBV7-9 and TRBJ1-1, with D hard to call. The germline V gene has CDR1 SEHNR and CDR2 FQNEAQ (reference sequence). The germline V and J ends were trimmed by 4 bases and 3 bases, with 12 bases remaining between them. The CDR3 sequence is 14 residues long. The full variable domain, rest sourced from reference TRBV7-9 and TRBJ1-1, is DTGVSQNPRHKITKRGQNVTFRCDPISEHNRLYWYRQTLGQGPEFLTYFQNEAQLEKSRLLSDRFSAERPKGSFSTLEIQRTEQGDSAMYLCASSSRGSDTEAFFGQGTRLTVV.

This clone was seen more than once but under ten times. The chain has TRBV9 and TRBJ2-7, with D tentatively TRBD1 (6 bases). Between the trimmed V and J ends, which lost 4 bases and 1 base, there was a span of 18 bases. CDR1 is SGDLS and CDR2 is YYNGEE in the germline V gene. This CDR3 spans 16 amino acids. The CDR3 protein is CASSPRAGTPSYEQYF. The CDR3 bases are TGTGCCAGCAGCCCACGAGCCGGGACACCTTCCTACGAGCAGTACTTC.

The chain couples TRBV6-5 to TRBJ2-2, with 7 positions matching TRBD2. The length of the CDR3 is 12 residues. CDR1 MNHEY and CDR2 SVGAGI come from the germline V gene. J gave up 6 bases and V 7 bases, and 2 bases lay outside the gene matches. This CDR3 reads CASNSGPGELFF. Written as DNA, the CDR3 is TGTGCCAGCAATAGCGGGCCCGGGGAGCTGTTTTTT.

The rearrangement uses TRBV5-4 and TRBJ2-4, with D possibly called TRBD1 or TRBD2 (5 bases each). Germline V gene lookup returns CDR1 SGHNT and CDR2 YYREEE (reference sequence). V was trimmed by 4 bases and J by 0 bases, leaving 14 bases between them. The CDR3 is 16 residues long. The CDR3 DNA reads TGTGCCAGCAGCAAAGGGACCCTCTTAGCCAAAAACATTCAGTACTTC. Translating it yields CASSKGTLLAKNIQYF.

This chain joins TRBV30 and TRBJ2-6; D possibly matches TRBD1 or TRBD2 (5 bases each). V lost 7 bases to trimming and J lost 4 bases, with 17 bases between them. CDR3 length equals 15 residues. Germline CDR1 reads GTSNPN; CDR2 reads SVGIG (reference sequence). The CDR3 is CASGTQPGGANVLTF. CDR3 sequence (DNA): TGTGCCTCCGGGACCCAGCCGGGGGGGGCCAACGTCCTGACTTTC.

V gene TRBV30 combines with J gene TRBJ1-3; D ambiguous. The CDR3 covers 15 residues. Germline V gives CDR1 GTSNPN, CDR2 SVGIG (reference sequence). V dropped 0 bases and J dropped 0 bases, with 9 bases sitting between them. CDR3 in DNA: TGTGCCTGGAGTGTAGGAAGTTTCTCTGGAAACACCATATATTTT. The encoded protein is CAWSVGSFSGNTIYF.

This clone was detected only a few times. The V and J genes are TRBV6-1 and TRBJ1-5; TRBD1 agrees at 7 bases. The CDR3 has 14 residues. The germline V gene encodes CDR1 MNHNS and CDR2 SASEGT. After removal of 8 bases from V and 0 bases from J, the junction contained 4 bases not matched to a gene. The CDR3, as DNA: TGTGCCAGCGGACAGGCGTATAGCAATCAGCCCCAGCATTTT. It translates to CASGQAYSNQPQHF.

This chain connects TRBV18 to TRBJ2-2, with TRBD1 matching 10 bases. Germline CDR1 reads KGHSH; CDR2 reads LQKENI. The CDR3 sequence is 15 residues long. J lost 6 bases, V lost 2 bases, and 3 bases had no gene match. This chain's CDR3 is CASSPTTGGSGELFF. In DNA, the CDR3 is TGTGCCAGCTCACCAACGACAGGGGGCTCCGGGGAGCTGTTTTTT. The full variable domain, in which reference TRBV18 and TRBJ2-2 provide the parts outside the CDR3, is NAGVMQNPRHLVRRRGQEARLRCSPMKGHSHVYWYRQLPEEGLKFMVYLQKENIIDESGMPKERFSAEFPKEGPSILRIQQVVRGDSAAYFCASSPTTGGSGELFFGEGSRLTVL.

The J gene is TRBJ2-7, the V gene TRBV4-1; D is unclear. The CDR3 loop spans 14 amino acids. The germline gives CDR1 MGHRA, CDR2 YSYEKL. V lost 4 bases to trimming and J lost 0 bases, with 10 bases between them. CDR3 loop: CASSPGMSSYEQYF. CDR3 sequence (DNA): TGCGCCAGCAGCCCTGGTATGAGCTCCTACGAGCAGTACTTC.

V and J are TRBV6-5 and TRBJ1-6; D perhaps matches TRBD1 (5 bases). V lost 0 bases to trimming and J lost 7 bases, with 10 bases between them. Germline CDR1 reads MNHEY; CDR2 reads SVGAGI. The CDR3 is made up of 15 amino acids. In DNA form, the CDR3 reads TGTGCCAGCAGTTACTCCGGGACGGGGAATTCACCCCTCCACTTT. Its protein is CASSYSGTGNSPLHF.

The CDR3 reads CASSITYYEQYF. The CDR3 DNA reads as TGTGCCAGCAGCATTACCTACTACGAGCAGTACTTC. The chain recombines TRBV7-8 with TRBJ2-7; D is unclear. The CDR3 runs to 12 residues. Trimming cost V 5 bases and J 3 bases, with 8 bases left between them. The germline gives CDR1 SGHVS, CDR2 FQNEAQ. Variable domain in full (rest from reference TRBV7-8 and TRBJ2-7): GAGVSQSPRYKVAKRGQDVALRCDPISGHVSLFWYQQALGQGPEFLTYFQNEAQLDKSGLPSDRFFAERPEGSVSTLKIQRTQQEDSAVYLCASSITYYEQYFGPGTRLTVT.

CDR3 region: CASSPIQGVEKLFF. The CDR3, as DNA: TGTGCCAGCTCACCAATACAAGGGGTAGAAAAACTGTTTTTT. The chain carries TRBV18 and TRBJ1-4; D might be TRBD1 (5 bases). The CDR3 has 14 amino acids. V dropped 2 bases and J dropped 8 bases, with 12 bases sitting between them. Germline CDR1 and CDR2: KGHSH and LQKENI.

The V and J genes are TRBV9 and TRBJ2-5, with D possibly TRBD1 on 5 matching bases. CDR1 SGDLS and CDR2 YYNGEE come from the germline V gene. The CDR3 consists of 16 residues. V lost 3 bases, J lost 5 bases, and 20 bases lay in between. The CDR3 loop is CASSASVKGQGETQYF. In DNA form, the CDR3 reads TGTGCCAGCAGCGCCTCGGTGAAGGGGCAAGGTGAGACCCAGTACTTC.

This clone was seen ten or more times. Different DNA sequences within this sample yield the same CDR3. The rearrangement joins TRBV11-3 to TRBJ2-3; D unclear. Trimming took 5 bases from V and 0 from J, leaving 9 bases between them. This CDR3 has 14 residues. Looked up from germline, CDR1 is SGHNT and CDR2 is YENEEA. CDR3: CASSVTTSTDTQYF. The CDR3 DNA sequence: TGTGCCAGCAGCGTCACGACTAGCACAGATACGCAGTATTTT.

The rearrangement links TRBV28 to TRBJ2-1; no definite D call. The CDR3 totals 14 residues. In germline, CDR1 is MDHEN, CDR2 SYDVKM. V was trimmed by 6 bases and J by 3 bases, leaving 12 bases between them. In DNA, the CDR3 is TGTGCCAGCAGCCCGACCGTGAACTACAATGAGCAGTTCTTC. Its translation is CASSPTVNYNEQFF.